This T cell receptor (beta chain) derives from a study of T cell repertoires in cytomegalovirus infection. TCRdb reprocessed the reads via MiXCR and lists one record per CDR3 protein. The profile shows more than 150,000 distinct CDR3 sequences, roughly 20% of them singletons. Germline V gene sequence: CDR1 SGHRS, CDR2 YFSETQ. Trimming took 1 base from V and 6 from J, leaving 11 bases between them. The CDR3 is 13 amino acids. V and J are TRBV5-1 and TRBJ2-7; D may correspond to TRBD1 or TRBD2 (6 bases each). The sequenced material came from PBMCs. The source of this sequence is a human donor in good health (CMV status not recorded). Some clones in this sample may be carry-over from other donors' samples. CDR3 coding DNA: TGCGCCAGCAGCTTGTGGGGGGCCGGCGAGCAGTACTTC. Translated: CASSLWGAGEQYF.